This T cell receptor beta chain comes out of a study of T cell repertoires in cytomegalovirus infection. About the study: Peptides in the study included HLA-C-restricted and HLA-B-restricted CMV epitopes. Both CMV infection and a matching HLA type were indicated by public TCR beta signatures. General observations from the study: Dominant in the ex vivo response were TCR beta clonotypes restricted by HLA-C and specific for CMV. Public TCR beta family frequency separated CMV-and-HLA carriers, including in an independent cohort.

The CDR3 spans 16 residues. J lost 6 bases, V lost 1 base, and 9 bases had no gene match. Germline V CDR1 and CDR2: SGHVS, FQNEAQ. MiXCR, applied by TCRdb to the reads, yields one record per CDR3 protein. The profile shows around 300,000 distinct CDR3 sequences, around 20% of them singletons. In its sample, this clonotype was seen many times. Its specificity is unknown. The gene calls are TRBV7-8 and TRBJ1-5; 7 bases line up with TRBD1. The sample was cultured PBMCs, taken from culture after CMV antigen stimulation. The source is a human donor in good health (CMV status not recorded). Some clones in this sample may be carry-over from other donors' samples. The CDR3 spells CASSLVQGVVGQPQHF. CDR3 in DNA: TGTGCCAGCAGCTTAGTGCAGGGGGTGGTCGGTCAGCCCCAGCATTTT.